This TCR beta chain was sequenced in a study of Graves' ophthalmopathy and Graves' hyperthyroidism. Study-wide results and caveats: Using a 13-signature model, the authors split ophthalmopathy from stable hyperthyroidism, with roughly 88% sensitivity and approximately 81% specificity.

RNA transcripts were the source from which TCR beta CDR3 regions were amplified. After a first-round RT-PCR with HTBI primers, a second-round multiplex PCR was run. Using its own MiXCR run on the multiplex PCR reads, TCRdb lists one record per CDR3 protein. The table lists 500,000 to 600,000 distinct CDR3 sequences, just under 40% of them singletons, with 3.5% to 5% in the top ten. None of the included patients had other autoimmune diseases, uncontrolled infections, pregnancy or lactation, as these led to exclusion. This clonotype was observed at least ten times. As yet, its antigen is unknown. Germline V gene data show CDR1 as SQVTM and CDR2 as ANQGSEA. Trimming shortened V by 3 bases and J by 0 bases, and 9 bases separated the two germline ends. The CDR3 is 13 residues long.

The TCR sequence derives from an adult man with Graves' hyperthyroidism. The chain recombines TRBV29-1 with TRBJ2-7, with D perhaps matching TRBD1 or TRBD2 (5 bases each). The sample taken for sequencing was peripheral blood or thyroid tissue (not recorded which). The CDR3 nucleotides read TGCAGCGTTGATGGGACGGCCTCCTACGAGCAGTACTTC. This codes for CSVDGTASYEQYF.